One and the same sample provided the 22 T cell receptor beta chains below, sequenced in a study of neurological immune-mediated disorders. Using its own MiXCR run on the 5' RACE reads, TCRdb lists one record per CDR3 protein. Of fewer than 85,000 distinct CDR3 sequences in the sample, around 4.2% are singletons; the top ten hold 1% to 1.5%. The sequencing sample was made of PBMCs. All receptors come from a man aged 25-45 years with multiple sclerosis.

This clonotype was seen at least ten times. The chain combines TRBV5-1 with TRBJ2-5; D is perhaps TRBD1 or TRBD2 (6 bases each). Trimming took off 5 bases at V and 2 bases at J, with 19 bases between the two ends. In germline, CDR1 is SGHRS, CDR2 YFSETQ. The CDR3 consists of 16 residues. In nucleotides, the CDR3 is TGCGCCAGCAGTCCCGGGGGCTCAGATCCACAAGAGACCCAGTACTTC. Amino acids: CASSPGGSDPQETQYF. The whole variable domain, filled in from reference TRBV5-1 and TRBJ2-5, reads KAGVTQTPRYLIKTRGQQVTLSCSPISGHRSVSWYQQTPGQGLQFLFEYFSETQRNKGNFPGRFSGRQFSNSRSEMNVSTLELGDSALYLCASSPGGSDPQETQYFGPGTRLLVL.

This clonotype was seen many times. The genes are TRBV20-1 and TRBJ1-4; TRBD1 matches 8 bases. The CDR3 contains 14 residues. Unmatched junction bases numbered 2, after V lost 2 bases and J lost 3 bases. CDR1 DFQATT and CDR2 SNEGSKA come from the germline V gene (reference sequence). CDR3 loop: CSARRTGPNEKLFF. Here the CDR3 DNA reads TGCAGTGCTAGACGGACAGGGCCTAATGAAAAACTGTTTTTT.

The table lists this clonotype with many counts. This chain uses TRBV5-1 with TRBJ1-5, with D perhaps TRBD1 (6 bases). The CDR3 totals 14 residues. V shed 0 bases and J shed 7 bases, with 11 bases lying between them. CDR1 is SGHRS and CDR2 is YFSETQ in the germline V gene. CDR3 residues: CASSLGGAGQPQHF. The CDR3 DNA follows: TGCGCCAGCAGCTTGGGGGGGGCAGGGCAGCCCCAGCATTTT.

This clonotype came up many times. The chain recombines TRBV5-1 with TRBJ1-1; D perhaps matches TRBD1 (5 bases). With 5 bases removed from V and 1 base from J, the gap between germline ends came to 15 bases. Germline V gene sequence: CDR1 SGHRS, CDR2 YFSETQ. CDR3 length equals 15 residues. The CDR3 DNA follows: TGCGCCAGCAGTGCATCGGACGGACAGAACACTGAAGCTTTCTTT. It codes for CASSASDGQNTEAFF.

This clonotype was observed at least ten times. The J gene is TRBJ2-2, the V gene TRBV7-2; D is perhaps TRBD2 (5 bases). The CDR3 runs 14 residues. Germline V lookup: CDR1 SGHTA, CDR2 FQGNSA. V gave up 3 bases and J gave up 5 bases, with 10 bases separating them. CDR3 residues: CASSFSGWTGELFF. As DNA, the CDR3 is TGTGCCAGCAGCTTCTCGGGGTGGACCGGGGAGCTGTTTTTT.

This clonotype was seen many times. The chain uses TRBV29-1 and TRBJ1-1; no clear D. Per germline, CDR1 SQVTM and CDR2 ANQGSEA. The CDR3 is 10 residues long. V was shortened by 5 bases and J by 7 bases, with 8 bases between the two germline ends. The CDR3 coding sequence is TGCAGCGTTATGGAAAATGAAGCTTTCTTT. It is translated as CSVMENEAFF.

This clonotype showed up many times. The chain has TRBV5-5 and TRBJ2-2, with D maybe TRBD1 (5 bases). V dropped 3 bases and J dropped 7 bases, with 25 bases sitting between them. This CDR3 is built from 18 residues. In germline, CDR1 is SGHKS, CDR2 YYEKEE (reference sequence). The CDR3 DNA is TGTGCCAGCAGCTCTACGTTAGCTGGGGCAAATATGTTCGGGGAGCTGTTTTTT. It codes for CASSSTLAGANMFGELFF.

This chain uses TRBV6-5 with TRBJ2-1; 8 bases fit TRBD1. Germline assignment: CDR1 MNHEY and CDR2 SVGAGI. Unmatched junction bases numbered 2, after V lost 5 bases and J lost 2 bases. The CDR3 is 14 amino acids. CDR3 residues: CASSDRGTYNEQFF. The CDR3, as DNA: TGTGCCAGCAGTGACAGGGGAACCTACAATGAGCAGTTCTTC.

As for this clonotype: The junction differs from germline at one of its ends, possibly a read error. The chain carries TRBV6-5 and TRBJ1-5; 7 bases map to TRBD1. Germline V CDR1 and CDR2: MNHEY, SVGAGI. The CDR3 has 15 residues. This CDR3 reads CASSYRTGDNQPQNF. CDR3 nucleotide sequence: TGTGCCAGCAGTTACAGAACAGGGGACAATCAGCCCCAGAATTTT.

In this sample, this clonotype turned up many times. V is TRBV5-1 and J is TRBJ1-4, with 7 bases identical to TRBD1. Losses at the gene ends were 4 bases for V and 5 bases for J; bases not matched to a gene: 5. The CDR3 contains 14 residues. Looked up from germline, CDR1 is SGHRS and CDR2 is YFSETQ. The CDR3 reads CASSPGQTNEKLFF. The CDR3 DNA reads as TGCGCCAGCAGCCCGGGACAGACCAATGAAAAACTGTTTTTT.

This clonotype has ten or more counts. V and J are TRBV5-1 and TRBJ2-3; 10 nucleotides align to TRBD2. Germline V CDR1 and CDR2: SGHRS, YFSETQ. This CDR3 is built from 15 residues. V was pared by 2 bases and J by 2 bases, with 2 bases of the junction left unmatched. CDR3 protein: CASSFGLADTDTQYF. In DNA form, the CDR3 reads TGCGCCAGCAGCTTCGGACTAGCGGACACAGATACGCAGTATTTT.

Points on this clonotype: A read error is possible here, since a much larger clone lies one base away. This sequence joins TRBV12-3 or TRBV12-4 and TRBJ1-1; D is undetermined. CDR3 length: 12 amino acids. Trimming left V 6 bases short and J 5 bases short, with 10 bases between. CDR3 sequence reads: CASSSHETEAFF. The CDR3 bases are TGTGCCAGCAGCAGCCATGAGACTGAAGCTTTCTTT.

This clonotype was seen ten or more times. The gene calls are TRBV10-3 and TRBJ2-7; D not certain. Trimming left V 8 bases short and J 1 base short, with 12 bases between. The CDR3 length is 13 residues. Germline V CDR1 and CDR2: ENHRY, SYGVKD. The DNA of the CDR3 is TGTGCCATCGGAGAGAAAAAATCCTACGAGCAGTACTTC. This sequence encodes CAIGEKKSYEQYF.

This clonotype was recorded at least ten times. The chain has TRBV5-1 and TRBJ1-6, with 8 bases aligning to TRBD1. This CDR3 spans 14 amino acids. Germline V CDR1 and CDR2: SGHRS, YFSETQ. Losses at the gene ends were 4 bases for V and 10 bases for J; bases not matched to a gene: 7. CDR3: CASSPGTGYSPLHF. CDR3 nucleotides: TGCGCCAGCAGCCCCGGGACAGGTTACTCACCCCTCCACTTT. Full variable domain (missing parts from reference TRBV5-1 and TRBJ1-6): KAGVTQTPRYLIKTRGQQVTLSCSPISGHRSVSWYQQTPGQGLQFLFEYFSETQRNKGNFPGRFSGRQFSNSRSEMNVSTLELGDSALYLCASSPGTGYSPLHFGNGTRLTVT.

This clonotype was detected many times. The V and J genes are TRBV15 and TRBJ2-3, with D possibly TRBD1 on 7 matching bases. The ends were cut back, 2 bases at V and 5 bases at J, with 14 bases in the middle. The CDR3 is 15 amino acids. The germline gives CDR1 LNHNV, CDR2 YYDKDF (reference sequence). CDR3 loop: CATSRRVRGEDTQYF. The CDR3 DNA reads TGTGCCACCAGCAGAAGGGTCAGGGGGGAAGATACGCAGTATTTT.

This clonotype appeared many times. The V call is TRBV7-2, the J call TRBJ2-7, with D perhaps given as TRBD1 or TRBD2 (5 bases each). V was trimmed by 5 bases and J by 3 bases, leaving 17 bases between them. The CDR3 contains 15 residues. Germline values: CDR1 SGHTA, CDR2 FQGNSA. The CDR3 loop is CASSTATGTYYEQYF. The CDR3 DNA reads as TGTGCCAGCAGCACCGCGACCGGGACCTACTACGAGCAGTACTTC.

This clonotype was seen at least ten times. The V gene is TRBV6-5, the J gene TRBJ2-3, with D uncertain. Germline lookup yields CDR1 MNHEY and CDR2 SVGAGI. V was cut by 6 bases and J by 0 bases, with 13 bases left in between. This CDR3 is 15 amino acids long. The CDR3: CASSQVPLSTDTQYF. The DNA for the CDR3 is TGTGCCAGCAGCCAGGTCCCGCTTAGCACAGATACGCAGTATTTT.

The sample holds many counts of this clonotype. The gene calls are TRBV6-6 and TRBJ2-1, with 7 bases that match TRBD2. The CDR3 is 16 amino acids. Looked up from germline, CDR1 is MNHNY and CDR2 is SVGAGI (reference sequence). The V gene end was trimmed by 2 bases and the J gene end by 2 bases; junction bases not matched to a gene: 6. The CDR3 bases are TGTGCCAGCAGTTACCCGGGGGGACCCCCCTACAATGAGCAGTTCTTC. This encodes CASSYPGGPPYNEQFF.

At least ten counts were recorded for this clonotype. The chain recombines TRBV5-5 with TRBJ2-7, with D uncertain. This CDR3 spans 16 amino acids. Trimming pared 0 bases from V and 2 bases from J, leaving 15 bases between. Germline CDR1 reads SGHKS; CDR2 reads YYEKEE (reference sequence). The CDR3, as DNA: TGTGCCAGCAGCTTGGGTGGCGGCGGTCCACCCTACGAGCAGTACTTC. Translated, it gives CASSLGGGGPPYEQYF.

This clonotype was counted many times. The chain joins TRBV2 to TRBJ2-3; D possibly corresponds to TRBD1 (6 bases). Germline lookup yields CDR1 SNHLY and CDR2 FYNNEI. The germline V and J ends were trimmed by 7 bases and 0 bases, with 11 bases remaining between them. The CDR3 is 14 residues long. The CDR3 loop reads CASNRDTSTDTQYF. Here the CDR3 DNA reads TGTGCCAGCAATCGGGACACTAGCACAGATACGCAGTATTTT.

On this clonotype itself: The junction shows a germline mismatch at one end, possibly a read error. The CDR3 sequence is CASSLAGRLNSPLNF. The CDR3 nucleotides read TGTGCCAGCAGCTTAGCAGGGAGGCTTAATTCACCCCTCAACTTT. The chain employs TRBV7-2 and TRBJ1-6; D not resolved. The CDR3 has 15 residues. Germline loops: CDR1 SGHTA, CDR2 FQGNSA.

Turning to this clonotype: A much larger clone differs by one base, so this may be a read error. This chain joins TRBV12-3 or TRBV12-4 and TRBJ1-2; no clear D gene. The CDR3 has 14 residues. The CDR3 nucleotides are TGTGCCAGCAGCCCCACGGGAGGCTTGTATGACTACACCTTC. Its translation is CASSPTGGLYDYTF.